This section outlines one T cell receptor (beta chain) sequence together with its context. Its specific antigen is unknown. No much larger clonotype is one base removed from it; base qualities were not supplied. This record comes from a study of PD-1 blockade in classical Hodgkin lymphoma (dated by TCRdb to the early 2020s). In the study overall: Nivolumab dosing was 3 mg/kg intravenously every 2 weeks, continuing until either disease progression or unacceptable toxicity. To define a peripheral blood immune signature of response to PD-1 blockade in classical Hodgkin lymphoma, the study combined TCR beta sequencing with CyTOF. Overall results and qualifications from the work: Baseline TCR diversity was reported as lower in newly diagnosed patients than in healthy donors, and lower still in relapsed/refractory patients. The study covered only a single clinical trial cohort, and the causes of the repertoire differences, possibly disease activity or prior therapy, were still not defined. Lower diversity was observed in patients in whom nivolumab was started less than 1 year after ASCT, and these patients were excluded from later analyses so that confounding by immune reconstitution would be avoided. CD4+ but not CD8+ TCR diversity rose significantly by C4D1 (p=0.0027 vs p=0.16), most apparent in complete responders (p=0.02). Baseline diversity similar to that of newly diagnosed patients was observed in trial patients achieving complete response, whereas significantly lower diversity was observed in partial responders and progressors.

The Qiagen DNeasy kit was used to extract genomic DNA from unsorted PBMCs and from the negatively selected CD4+ and CD8+ fractions. Using primers that anneal to V and J segments, immunoSEQ multiplex PCR amplified the TCR beta CDR3 regions. Amplification bias was minimized using a synthetic immune receptor repertoire, and residual bias was removed computationally after sequencing. Concerning the study's data processing: Repertoire diversity was quantified as the Shannon entropy index using custom Python scripts. Unsorted, CD4+ and CD8+ repertoires were analyzed separately, except for combined analyses in which CD4+ and CD8+ sequences were merged in silico. Clonal expansion was defined as at least a 2-fold frequency increase after treatment relative to C1D1, with a pseudocount of 0.5 for undetected baseline clones. Clones with 0 or 1 copy at C1D1 were classified as singleton clones, and clones with 2 or more copies were classified as non-singleton clones. Clones expanded in unsorted samples were assigned a CD4+, CD8+ or unknown annotation through matching of protein sequences in sorted samples from the same patient. Diversity changes from C1D1 to C4D1 were tested in paired samples using Wilcoxon tests. TCRdb took this table from immuneACCESS and kept in-frame rearrangements with V and J called. Such tables lack part of the clones; where checked against another copy, unresolved V genes explain under half of the gap, and the rest is unexplained. That table furnishes V, J and clone size, whereas the DNA furnished D and trimming. Within this sample are tens of thousands of clones, with around 78% of them counted one time only. The ten largest account for approximately 35% of the sample.

In light of the paper, this sample's time point label describes: cycle 4 day 1 (C4D1), after more than 5 weeks of nivolumab. Every trial patient had relapsed after autologous stem cell transplantation, and cohorts A, B and C differed in prior brentuximab vedotin exposure. The trial cohort included 45 to 65 patients with relapsed/refractory classical Hodgkin lymphoma, and each patient had a best overall response of complete response, partial response or progressive disease. Trial patients were treated with single-agent nivolumab in the multi-cohort phase II CheckMate 205 trial. An independent review committee assessed best overall response by applying the 2007 International Working Group response criteria. Trial PBMCs were collected immediately before nivolumab initiation (C1D1) and during therapy at cycle 2 day 1 and cycle 4 day 1. Peripheral blood was collected in 8 mL Vacutainer Cell Preparation Tubes, from which PBMCs were isolated by centrifugation and then cryopreserved.

CDR1 and CDR2 are read off the germline V gene as SGDLS and YYNGEE. V lost 0 bases and J lost 13 bases; the stretch between them is 16 bases long. Its CDR3 holds 13 amino acids, cysteine through phenylalanine. Solely the CDR3 DNA is kept, with 39 bases framed from the first base. The source of this sequence is a human donor with classical Hodgkin lymphoma. Recombination connected TRBV9 to TRBJ1-2; the D gene is perhaps TRBD1, on 5 matching bases. The sequencing here drew on peripheral blood mononuclear cells (PBMCs), taken before the fourth cycle of nivolumab. The nucleotide sequence is given as TGTGCCAGCAGCGTAGCTACATGGGGCGAGATCACCTTC. Its coded protein is CASSVATWGEITF.